This entry lists 32 T cell receptor beta chains sequenced from one sample in a study of T cells in Graves' hyperthyroidism and ophthalmopathy. The investigators amplified TCR beta CDR3 regions from RNA transcripts. In the first-round RT-PCR of the TCR CDR3, the HTBI primer set was used. MiXCR, run by TCRdb on the multiplex PCR reads, gives a single entry per CDR3 protein. The sample has 150,000 to 200,000 distinct CDR3 sequences; over 15% are singletons. Sequencing used blood. Source of these receptors: a woman in her fifties or sixties with Graves' hyperthyroidism.

This clonotype was recorded at least ten times. The gene calls are TRBV2 and TRBJ2-5; TRBD2 matches at 9 bases. The V gene end was trimmed by 6 bases and the J gene end by 5 bases; junction bases not matched to a gene: 4. In germline, CDR1 is SNHLY, CDR2 FYNNEI. This CDR3 comprises 13 residues. The CDR3: CASRLAGRETQYF. CDR3 in DNA: TGTGCCAGCAGACTAGCGGGCCGGGAGACCCAGTACTTC.

At least ten counts were recorded for this clonotype. V gene TRBV6-6 combines with J gene TRBJ1-2, with 9 bases fitting TRBD1. The J segment lost 0 bases and the V segment lost 0 bases, leaving 8 bases of the junction unmatched. In germline, CDR1 is MNHNY, CDR2 SVGAGI (reference sequence). The CDR3 is made up of 18 amino acids. The CDR3 region has the DNA TGTGCCAGCAGTTACTCGGGCTGGACAGGGGCTACTAACTATGGCTACACCTTC. This encodes CASSYSGWTGATNYGYTF.

This chain links TRBV18 with TRBJ2-3, with TRBD2 identical over 7 bases. This CDR3 has 17 residues. The germline V gene encodes CDR1 KGHSH and CDR2 LQKENI. V was clipped by 3 bases and J by 2 bases; unmatched bases: 11. The CDR3 loop is CASSPRGAGSYTDTQYF. As DNA, the CDR3 is TGTGCCAGCTCACCGCGCGGAGCGGGGTCTTACACAGATACGCAGTATTTT. The entire variable domain, with the rest obtained from reference TRBV18 and TRBJ2-3, is as follows: NAGVMQNPRHLVRRRGQEARLRCSPMKGHSHVYWYRQLPEEGLKFMVYLQKENIIDESGMPKERFSAEFPKEGPSILRIQQVVRGDSAAYFCASSPRGAGSYTDTQYFGPGTRLTVL.

This clonotype was observed many times. The V call is TRBV27, the J call TRBJ1-4, with 8 bases fitting TRBD1. The length of the CDR3 is 13 residues. CDR1 MNHEY and CDR2 SMNVEV come from the germline V gene (reference sequence). V lost 8 bases and J lost 4; bases outside the gene matches: 3. The CDR3 bases are TGTGCCAGCTCAGACAGGGGTAATGAAAAACTGTTTTTT. Its protein is CASSDRGNEKLFF.

This clonotype showed up many times. The J gene is TRBJ2-7, the V gene TRBV19; D unclear. This CDR3 comprises 13 residues. The germline V gene has CDR1 LNHDA and CDR2 SQIVND (reference sequence). V lost 1 base, J lost 0 bases, and 4 bases lay in between. This chain's CDR3 is CASSIVGSYEQYF. DNA of the CDR3: TGTGCCAGTAGTATAGTCGGCTCCTACGAGCAGTACTTC.

This clonotype was seen ten or more times. V and J are TRBV19 and TRBJ2-2; no reliable D call. This CDR3 region has 17 residues. V was trimmed by 7 bases and J by 4 bases, leaving 22 bases between them. The germline V gene has CDR1 LNHDA and CDR2 SQIVND (reference sequence). CDR3 amino acids: CASTSFEAVYGTGELFF. CDR3 sequence (DNA): TGTGCCAGTACCTCCTTCGAGGCGGTTTACGGCACCGGGGAGCTGTTTTTT.

This clonotype was recorded many times. The chain has TRBV3-1 and TRBJ2-7, with D perhaps TRBD2 (6 bases). This CDR3 has 12 residues. Germline V gene data show CDR1 as LGHDT and CDR2 as YNNKEL (reference sequence). Trimming pared 4 bases from V and 12 bases from J, leaving 16 bases between. The CDR3 spells CASSLGGGRTYF. CDR3 sequence (DNA): TGTGCCAGCAGCCTAGGAGGAGGGAGGACGTACTTC.

The rearrangement uses TRBV19 and TRBJ2-2; 11 nucleotides line up with TRBD2. CDR1 is LNHDA and CDR2 is SQIVND in the germline V gene (reference sequence). The CDR3 loop spans 15 amino acids. Germline trimming cut 4 bases from V and 7 bases from J; bases unmatched to any gene: 5. The CDR3 region has the DNA TGTGCCAGTAGTAAGTCTAGCGGGGGGATCGGGGAGCTGTTTTTT. Translation: CASSKSSGGIGELFF.

The sample holds many counts of this clonotype. The chain uses TRBV28 and TRBJ1-1, with TRBD1 matching 9 bases. Germline V gene lookup returns CDR1 MDHEN and CDR2 SYDVKM. This CDR3 region has 15 residues. The ends lost 5 bases at V and 1 base at J; junction bases unmatched: 5. The CDR3 DNA sequence: TGTGCCAGCAGTGCACCGGGACAGGGGAACACTGAAGCTTTCTTT. It encodes CASSAPGQGNTEAFF.

This clonotype came up a few times. The chain employs TRBV7-2 and TRBJ1-2; TRBD1 aligns across 7 bases. CDR1 is SGHTA, CDR2 FQGNSA, per germline. V lost 1 base to trimming and J lost 3 bases; unmatched junction nucleotides: 11. This CDR3 is built from 17 residues. As DNA, the CDR3 is TGTGCCAGCAGCTTAGGGGGGGCGAGGGGGCGGGACTATGGCTACACCTTC. Encoded protein: CASSLGGARGRDYGYTF.

The V call is TRBV28, the J call TRBJ2-1, with no clear D. Germline-derived CDR1 and CDR2 are MDHEN and SYDVKM. This CDR3 region has 13 residues. The V gene lost 3 bases and the J gene lost 10 bases, with 13 bases spanning the gap. CDR3 amino acids: CASSFSLRGEQFF. CDR3 bases: TGTGCCAGCAGTTTTTCGTTGCGTGGGGAGCAGTTCTTC.

This clonotype was picked up a small number of times. A single base separates this from a much larger clone, so it may be a read error. This chain links TRBV6-1 with TRBJ2-7; D is possibly TRBD2 (5 bases). This CDR3 contains 15 residues. The V gene lost 7 bases and the J gene lost 5 bases, with 21 bases spanning the gap. The germline V gene encodes CDR1 MNHNS and CDR2 SASEGT. The CDR3 nucleotides are TGTGCCAGCAATGGGAAGGGCGGGTCCCCCAACGAGCAGTACTTC. Translation gives CASNGKGGSPNEQYF.

This clonotype was detected ten times or more. The rearrangement uses TRBV5-6 and TRBJ1-2, with no clear D. Between the trimmed V and J ends, which lost 1 base and 0 bases, there was a span of 10 bases. The CDR3 loop spans 15 amino acids. Germline assignment: CDR1 SGHDT and CDR2 YYEEEE. The CDR3 DNA is TGTGCCAGCAGCTTGTGGGCGCTAGCTAACTATGGCTACACCTTC. Protein sequence: CASSLWALANYGYTF.

The chain couples TRBV10-2 to TRBJ1-1, with D unresolved. The CDR3 runs to 16 residues. V was pared by 4 bases and J by 0 bases, with 15 bases between. Germline assignment: CDR1 WSHSY and CDR2 SAAADI. CDR3 coding DNA: TGCGCCAGCAGTGGTGGCAGCCAAACTATGAACACTGAAGCTTTCTTT. It translates to CASSGGSQTMNTEAFF.

Many counts were recorded for this clonotype. This rearrangement joins TRBV6-5 to TRBJ1-2; D might be TRBD1 (5 bases). This CDR3 is 15 amino acids long. Trimming took 0 bases from V and 5 from J, leaving 13 bases between them. Germline CDR1 MNHEY, CDR2 SVGAGI. In DNA form, the CDR3 reads TGTGCCAGCAGTTACTCGGCAGGGAATATGTATGGCTACACCTTC. Encoded protein: CASSYSAGNMYGYTF.

This clonotype has ten or more counts. The V and J genes are TRBV6-6 and TRBJ2-3, with D possibly matching TRBD2 (6 bases). V lost 0 bases to trimming and J lost 0 bases, with 7 bases between them. Germline V gives CDR1 MNHNY, CDR2 SVGAGI (reference sequence). The CDR3 is 15 residues long. The CDR3 sequence: CASSYSGGSTDTQYF. The CDR3 bases are TGTGCCAGCAGTTACTCGGGGGGAAGCACAGATACGCAGTATTTT.

This clonotype has a count of ten or more. The V call is TRBV28, the J call TRBJ2-2; D is uncertain. There are 15 residues in the CDR3. V lost 5 bases and J lost 0, with 10 bases in between. Per germline, CDR1 MDHEN and CDR2 SYDVKM. The CDR3 DNA follows: TGTGCCAGCAGTCTCCCTTACACGAACACCGGGGAGCTGTTTTTT. Its translation: CASSLPYTNTGELFF. The full variable domain, its missing parts supplied by reference TRBV28 and TRBJ2-2, is DVKVTQSSRYLVKRTGEKVFLECVQDMDHENMFWYRQDPGLGLRLIYFSYDVKMKEKGDIPEGYSVSREKKERFSLILESASTNQTSMYLCASSLPYTNTGELFFGEGSRLTVL.

This clonotype was observed at least ten times. The chain joins TRBV7-9 to TRBJ2-7; D unclear. V was clipped by 1 base and J by 5 bases, with 9 bases between them. Germline V CDR1 and CDR2: SEHNR, FQNEAQ (reference sequence). CDR3 length: 13 residues. CDR3 in DNA: TGTGCCAGCAGCTTAGGTGCGGCCAACGAGCAGTACTTC. Amino acid sequence: CASSLGAANEQYF.

The chain couples TRBV4-3 to TRBJ2-3; D is ambiguous. V was clipped by 0 bases and J by 6 bases, with 7 bases between them. Germline CDR1 is LGHNA and CDR2 is YSLEER. This CDR3 has 13 amino acids. The CDR3, as DNA: TGCGCCAGCAGCCAAGATGAGCAGGATACGCAGTATTTT. Translating it yields CASSQDEQDTQYF.

This clonotype was recorded at least ten times. The gene calls are TRBV7-6 and TRBJ2-1; D call uncertain. The V and J ends lost 5 bases and 5 bases respectively, with 10 bases between them. The CDR3 is 13 amino acids. CDR1 is SGHVS, CDR2 FNYEAQ, per germline. CDR3: CASSLETDNEQFF. The CDR3 coding sequence is TGTGCCAGCAGCCTCGAAACGGACAATGAGCAGTTCTTC.

In its sample, this clonotype was seen many times. This sequence joins TRBV15 and TRBJ1-5; TRBD1 matches 7 bases. CDR1 and CDR2 (germline): LNHNV, YYDKDF (reference sequence). This CDR3 has 15 amino acids. V shed 0 bases, J shed 6 bases, and the junction held 5 bases outside the gene matches. The chain's CDR3 is CATSRDSRGSQPQHF. The CDR3 DNA is TGTGCCACCAGCAGAGATTCCAGGGGGTCTCAGCCCCAGCATTTT.

This clonotype was counted many times. The genes are TRBV20-1 and TRBJ2-4; 9 nucleotides align to TRBD1. The V and J ends lost 3 bases and 1 base, in that order; junction bases with no gene match: 4. CDR3 length equals 15 residues. Germline loops: CDR1 DFQATT, CDR2 SNEGSKA (reference sequence). CDR3 DNA sequence: TGCAGTGCTAGGAGGACAGGGGAGGCCAAAAACATTCAGTACTTC. Amino acids: CSARRTGEAKNIQYF.

This clonotype was seen ten or more times. The J gene is TRBJ2-7, the V gene TRBV9; 8 bases agree with TRBD1. The CDR3 spans 16 residues. The germline gives CDR1 SGDLS, CDR2 YYNGEE. Trimming cost V 0 bases and J 6 bases; bases outside gene matches: 11. Here the CDR3 reads CASSVAPTGEQGEQYF. The CDR3 DNA is TGTGCCAGCAGCGTAGCCCCGACAGGGGAACAGGGCGAGCAGTACTTC.

This clonotype was observed a few times. J is TRBJ1-4 and V is TRBV4-1, with D possibly matching TRBD1 (6 bases). The CDR3 is 11 amino acids. V was pared by 4 bases and J by 13 bases, with 10 bases between. Germline V gives CDR1 MGHRA, CDR2 YSYEKL. The CDR3 spells CASSPGHGLFF. The DNA for the CDR3 is TGCGCCAGCAGCCCGGGACACGGACTGTTTTTT.

This clonotype has at least ten counts. V usage is TRBV10-3 and J usage is TRBJ1-1; the match to TRBD1 covers 8 bases. The germline V gene has CDR1 ENHRY and CDR2 SYGVKD. V shed 2 bases and J 7 bases; nucleotides not matched to a gene: 9. The CDR3 length is 15 residues. Here the CDR3 reads CAISEAAGGRSEAFF. The CDR3 bases are TGTGCCATCAGTGAGGCGGCAGGGGGCCGCAGTGAAGCTTTCTTT.

This clonotype appeared many times. This chain joins TRBV14 and TRBJ2-3; D is possibly TRBD1 (6 bases). Germline V CDR1 and CDR2: SGHDN, FVKESK. V was cut by 4 bases and J by 0 bases, with 11 bases left in between. This CDR3 comprises 15 residues. CDR3 amino acids: CASSRTAPSTDTQYF. The CDR3 DNA is TGTGCCAGCAGCCGGACAGCGCCTAGCACAGATACGCAGTATTTT.

This clonotype was found many times. This chain uses TRBV7-9 with TRBJ2-4; a possible D gene is TRBD2 (7 bases). The germline V and J ends were trimmed by 4 bases and 6 bases, with 10 bases remaining between them. The CDR3 consists of 13 residues. Looked up from germline, CDR1 is SEHNR and CDR2 is FQNEAQ (reference sequence). The CDR3 loop is CASSSGGVNIQYF. The CDR3 nucleotides read TGTGCCAGCAGCTCGGGGGGCGTAAACATTCAGTACTTC.

There are many counts of this clonotype. The rearrangement joins TRBV25-1 to TRBJ1-1; 9 positions agree with TRBD1. Germline CDR1 reads MGHDK; CDR2 reads SYGVNS. V lost 6 bases, J lost 1 base, and 6 bases stayed unmatched. This CDR3 region has 15 residues. CDR3 sequence reads: CASRRGQGPNTEAFF. CDR3 DNA sequence: TGTGCCAGCAGGAGGGGACAGGGACCGAACACTGAAGCTTTCTTT.

This clonotype has a count of ten or more. The chain combines TRBV9 with TRBJ2-3, with TRBD2 identical over 8 bases. The CDR3 runs to 15 residues. From germline, CDR1 is SGDLS and CDR2 YYNGEE. The trim removed 7 bases at V and 0 bases at J, leaving 7 bases unmatched. CDR3 in DNA: TGTGCCAGCCAGTCGGGGGGGGCAAGCACAGATACGCAGTATTTT. It encodes CASQSGGASTDTQYF.

This chain uses TRBV5-1 with TRBJ1-4, with a tentative D call TRBD1 (5 bases). Trimming took 9 bases from V and 2 from J, leaving 14 bases between them. The CDR3 loop spans 14 amino acids. Germline CDR1 and CDR2: SGHRS and YFSETQ. Written as DNA, the CDR3 is TGCGCCACAAGGCAGGGAACCACTAATGAAAAACTGTTTTTT. Translating gives CATRQGTTNEKLFF.

This clonotype appeared many times. V is TRBV7-6 and J is TRBJ2-1; TRBD2 agrees at 9 bases. The CDR3 has 16 amino acids. Losses at the gene ends were 1 base for V and 3 bases for J; bases not matched to a gene: 4. Germline assignment: CDR1 SGHVS and CDR2 FNYEAQ. CDR3 loop: CASSLVLAGSYNEQFF. The DNA of the CDR3 is TGTGCCAGCAGCTTAGTGCTAGCGGGGAGCTACAATGAGCAGTTCTTC. The variable domain in full, with the rest retrieved from reference TRBV7-6 and TRBJ2-1, is GAGVSQSPRYKVTKRGQDVALRCDPISGHVSLYWYRQALGQGPEFLTYFNYEAQQDKSGLPNDRFSAERPEGSISTLTIQRTEQRDSAMYRCASSLVLAGSYNEQFFGPGTRLTVL.

This clonotype has a count of ten or more. The rearrangement uses TRBV27 and TRBJ1-4, with 9 bases that match TRBD1. Germline loops: CDR1 MNHEY, CDR2 SMNVEV (reference sequence). This CDR3 is built from 19 residues. Losses at the gene ends were 5 bases for V and 10 bases for J; bases not matched to a gene: 23. In nucleotides, the CDR3 is TGTGCCAGCAGTCCCTTCAGGGGACAGGGACATCGGGCGGTGGGAAAACTGTTTTTT. Its protein product is CASSPFRGQGHRAVGKLFF.